Given below is one TCR beta chain in context. Naive CD8 cells were CD45RO-negative, positively selected for CCR7, excluding terminally differentiated effector memory CD45RA+ cells. DNA at 150 to 200 ng, tens of thousands of T cell genomes, went into sorted-subset replicate PCRs. Generated by immunoSEQ multiplex PCR, the TCRdb table keeps only in-frame clones and is missing some. The sample shows hundreds of thousands of clones, 80% to 95% of them seen only once. The CDR3 spans 11 residues. The germline V gene encodes CDR1 SEHNR and CDR2 FQNEAQ (reference sequence). Trimming took off 7 bases at V and 6 bases at J, with 8 bases between the two ends. The sample belongs to a study of shared clonotypes between healthy human individuals.

V usage is TRBV7-9 and J usage is TRBJ2-3; D unclear. The sample consisted of naive CD8+ T cells sorted from blood. The TCR comes from a man aged 25 to 45 in good health. The CDR3 here is CASITSDTQYF. The DNA for the CDR3 is TGTGCCAGCATCACCTCGGATACGCAGTATTTT.